The rows below give T cell receptor beta chains drawn from one sample of a study of immune evolution from preneoplasia to lung adenocarcinoma. Clones were read by immunoSEQ multiplex PCR, and TCRdb kept only the in-frame ones, dropping some. The sample holds 10,000 or so clones, 79% seen once. Specimen: FFPE minimally invasive lung adenocarcinoma tissue. Receptor source: a donor aged 70 or over with lung adenocarcinoma. Each CDR3 is given with its conserved first and last residue. D genes are given only for firm matches. Clone size, where shown, is once, few, many, or a class for clones that have expanded.

size,V,D,length,J,DNA,CDR3
.,TRBV5-5,.,16,TRBJ2-6,TGTGCCAGCAATCGGGGTACGGGAATAGGGGCCAACGTCCTGACTTTC,CASNRGTGIGANVLTF
.,TRBV5-1,TRBD2,18,TRBJ2-5,TGCGCCAGCAGCCCGGGACTAAACCTAGCGGGAGGCCTCCAGGCCCAGTACTTC,CASSPGLNLAGGLQAQYF
once,TRBV6-5,.,14,TRBJ1-1,TGTGCCAGCAGCTTCCGTGGGGGGGACACTGAAGCTTTCTTT,CASSFRGGDTEAFF
.,TRBV6-6,.,14,TRBJ1-5,TGTGCCAGCAGTAAGGGCGCGGCCAATCAGCCCCAGCATTTT,CASSKGAANQPQHF
.,TRBV2,.,13,TRBJ2-5,TGTGCCAGCAGTGAGTATGACACGGAGACCCAGTACTTC,CASSEYDTETQYF
.,TRBV28,.,12,TRBJ2-7,TGTGCCAGCAGTCTCCGTTTCTACGAGCAGTACTTC,CASSLRFYEQYF
.,TRBV19,.,13,TRBJ1-2,TGTGCCAGTAGTATAGGGGAAGGCTATGGCTACACCTTC,CASSIGEGYGYTF
once,TRBV30,.,10,TRBJ1-1,TGTGCCGTCCGATACACTGAAGCTTTCTTT,CAVRYTEAFF
few,TRBV19,TRBD1,14,TRBJ1-5,TGTGCCAGTAAGAAGACAGGGGGCACTCAGCCCCAGCATTTT,CASKKTGGTQPQHF
.,TRBV2,.,14,TRBJ2-2,TGTGCCAGCATAAGGTCGCCGAACACCGGGGAGCTGTTTTTT,CASIRSPNTGELFF
once,TRBV9,.,16,TRBJ1-1,TGTGCCAGCAGCGTAATGGTCACAGGCATGAACACTGAAGCTTTCTTT,CASSVMVTGMNTEAFF
.,TRBV7-8,TRBD1,16,TRBJ1-6,TGTGCCAGCAGCTCGGGACAGGACAGGGCTAATTCACCCCTCCACTTT,CASSSGQDRANSPLHF
medium-sized,TRBV29-1,TRBD2,15,TRBJ2-7,TGCAGCGTTACCGGGACTAGCGTGTCCCCCTACGAGCAGTACTTC,CSVTGTSVSPYEQYF
medium-sized,TRBV4-1,.,16,TRBJ2-2,TGCGCCAGCAGCCAAGATGAAGGGACCGCTACCGGGGAGCTGTTTTTT,CASSQDEGTATGELFF
.,TRBV10-3,.,14,TRBJ2-7,TGTGCCATCAGTGAGTGGAGGGCCCCCTCCGAGCAGTACTTC,CAISEWRAPSEQYF
.,TRBV5-6,.,14,TRBJ2-7,TGTGCCAGCAGCTTCCTCGGAAACGGTCCCGAGCAGTACTTC,CASSFLGNGPEQYF
.,TRBV9,.,16,TRBJ1-3,TGTGCCAGCAGCATAGGGGCAGGTCCGGTTGGAAACACCATATATTTT,CASSIGAGPVGNTIYF
once,TRBV11-2,TRBD2,17,TRBJ2-2,TGTGCCAGCAGCTTCAACGTAGCGGGACCCAGCACCGGGGAGCTGTTTTTT,CASSFNVAGPSTGELFF